The sequence of this T cell receptor beta chain was determined in a study of regulatory T cells in long-lasting Graves disease (dated by TCRdb to the early 2020s). The study in broad terms: Antithyroid drugs had been taken for less than 3 months by newly diagnosed Graves' disease patients. The study was conducted in China and was registered as a clinical trial. TCR sequencing covered around 13 persistent and some 20 newly diagnosed Graves' disease patients, about 35 samples in total. Persistent Graves' disease patients were compared with newly diagnosed Graves' disease patients by peripheral blood TCR sequencing and RNA sequencing. Overall study outcomes, separate from this receptor: Persistent disease showed preferential use of TRBV28, TRBJ1-2 and TRBJ2-5, whereas newly diagnosed disease favored TRBV20-1 and TRBJ2-1. The study examined only peripheral blood because the primary lesion, thyroid tissue, could not be accessed. A larger number of public clonotypes was shared among persistent patients (about 2,700) than among newly diagnosed patients (over 850). The authors noted that the small sample size was a limitation that may lower accuracy. Only the TCR beta chain was sequenced and analyzed. Compared with newly diagnosed patients, persistent Graves' disease patients had lower TCR Shannon entropy and fewer highly expanded clones, which suggests clonal expansion.

This clonotype was recorded many times. The target of this receptor is not known. The sample holds no much larger clone one base away, and base qualities are not on file. The time point label on this specimen signifies: newly diagnosed GD, antithyroid drugs for less than 3 months. RNA was extracted from PBMCs in TRIzol for both TCR sequencing and RNA sequencing. The diagnosis of Graves' disease was made according to American Thyroid Association guidelines. Patients were recruited from an endocrinology department in Xi'an, China. From each patient, 7.5 to 10 milliliters of peripheral blood was collected into an EDTA anticoagulant tube. Ficoll Paque Plus density gradient separation was used to isolate PBMCs, and no further T cell sorting was done. RNA quality was checked with an Agilent 2100 Bioanalyzer and agarose gel, and concentration with a NanoDrop 2000. CDR1 LGHNT and CDR2 FRNRAP were looked up in the germline V gene. V has 3 bases trimmed and J has 8 bases trimmed; junction bases matching no gene number 12. The CDR3 covers 16 residues, taking in both the cysteine and the phenylalanine. The retained sequence is limited to the CDR3, 48 bases, with the frame set at the first base.

Library preparation used multiplex PCR. The run used an Illumina HiSeq 4000. iRepertoire HTBI primers and Arm-PCR amplification of CDR3 regions were used to construct TCR beta libraries. Before sequencing, the PCR products underwent gel purification. Concerning the study's data processing: Gene usage analysis of CDR3 amino acid clonotypes relied on the roughly 60 TRBV and 13 to 15 TRBJ segments identified across samples. COPE and FqMerger were used to merge filtered high-quality paired reads into contigs. BLAST was used to align contigs to the IMGT TRBV, TRBD and TRBJ reference genes, and CDR3 was defined following IMGT. Highly expanded clones were defined as clonotypes with a frequency above 0.1%. Repertoire diversity was measured by Shannon entropy, and V-J evenness by the Gini coefficient. Clonotypes shared by more than one individual were considered public. The raw public data were reprocessed by TCRdb itself: fastp quality trimming at Q25, MiXCR clonotype calling, in-frame beta chains only. CDR3 protein duplicates are merged, each entry listing the most common genes and DNA. TCRdb, not the authors, supplied the V and J calls. A total of about 220,000 distinct CDR3 sequences appear in this sample, around a fifth of them only once. Approximately 12% of the sample rests with the top ten.

The data also belong to a second study, concerning T cells in Graves' hyperthyroidism and ophthalmopathy. In that second paper, the authors write: Stable Graves' hyperthyroidism was defined as no progression to ophthalmopathy during 18 months of follow-up. Hyperthyroidism patients were aged 18 to 65 years and newly diagnosed, with disease duration of less than 2 months. Patients with uncontrolled infections, other autoimmune diseases, pregnancy or lactation were excluded. Diagnoses relied on clinical symptoms, serum thyroxine and TRAb, thyroid ultrasound and orbital computed tomography. For the first round of RT-PCR on the TCR CDR3, the HTBI primer set was used together with the Qiagen OneStep RT-PCR kit. Blood samples also contained most of the expanded thyroid clonotypes (frequency above 0.001), which suggests that blood repertoires may reflect thyroid immune responses. A model built on a 13 V-J signature distinguished ophthalmopathy from stable hyperthyroidism, reaching roughly 88% sensitivity and 81.08% specificity in cross-validation and 80%/75% in testing. In validation, progression to ophthalmopathy was predicted by the model with nearly 71% sensitivity and roughly 76% specificity, a median of approximately 6.5 months before onset. TCR V-J signatures able to tell the groups apart were searched for in a discovery cohort of some 100 patients, of whom roughly 42 had Graves' ophthalmopathy and under 65 had stable Graves' hyperthyroidism. Prospective prediction of ophthalmopathy was tested in an independent validation cohort of approximately 19 hyperthyroidism patients and around 16 patients who later progressed to ophthalmopathy. For training and testing, the 80 to 100 patients in the discovery cohort were randomly divided in a 7:3 ratio. In addition, the study compared T-cell repertoires in thyroid tissue and in blood from roughly six Graves' hyperthyroidism patients. After blood sampling, hyperthyroidism patients were treated with methimazole at a starting dose of 30 mg daily, and ophthalmopathy patients were treated with high-dose intravenous methylprednisolone. The libraries were constructed in a second round of multiplex PCR and then size-selected and purified. Libraries were sequenced paired-end with 100 bp reads on an Illumina HiSeq2000. SOAPnuke was used to process the raw data, throwing out any read that contained adapters or uncalled bases, had a mean Phred below 15, or lacked an exact constant-primer or identifier match. COPE v1.2.5 was used to merge the high-quality paired reads, and each unique nucleotide sequence was defined as a clonotype. MiTCR v1.1 was used to align clonotypes to the IMGT TRBV, TRBD and TRBJ reference segments. Only V-J combinations with frequency above 0.0001, covering 99.2% of repertoires, were analysed. A TCS score was defined as the ratio of F50 (clonal expansion) to E x V (chaos), with BLOSUM62-based TCRdist applied between CDR3 peptides within each V-J. Welch's t-statistics and random forest reduced several hundred V-J features to 13, which were used in a naive Bayes classifier (R e1071). No statistical method was used to fix the sample size in advance, and group allocation was not hidden from the investigators. The paper describes TCR Vbeta CDR3 sequencing of some 130 peripheral blood samples, made up of roughly 40 ophthalmopathy patients, 70 to 75 hyperthyroidism patients and roughly 17 progressor patients.

Sequencing used peripheral blood mononuclear cells (PBMCs), obtained at new diagnosis, from a patient treated with antithyroid drugs. The chain is assembled from TRBV12-5 and TRBJ1-4, with 7 central nucleotides matching TRBD1. The TCR comes from a woman in her twenties or thirties with Graves disease. Donor details come from another sample of the same person, matched by shared clones. The CDR3 protein sequence reads: CASGFLGDRKGEKLFF. The nucleotide sequence is given as TGTGCTAGTGGTTTTCTCGGGGACAGAAAGGGGGAAAAACTGTTTTTT.